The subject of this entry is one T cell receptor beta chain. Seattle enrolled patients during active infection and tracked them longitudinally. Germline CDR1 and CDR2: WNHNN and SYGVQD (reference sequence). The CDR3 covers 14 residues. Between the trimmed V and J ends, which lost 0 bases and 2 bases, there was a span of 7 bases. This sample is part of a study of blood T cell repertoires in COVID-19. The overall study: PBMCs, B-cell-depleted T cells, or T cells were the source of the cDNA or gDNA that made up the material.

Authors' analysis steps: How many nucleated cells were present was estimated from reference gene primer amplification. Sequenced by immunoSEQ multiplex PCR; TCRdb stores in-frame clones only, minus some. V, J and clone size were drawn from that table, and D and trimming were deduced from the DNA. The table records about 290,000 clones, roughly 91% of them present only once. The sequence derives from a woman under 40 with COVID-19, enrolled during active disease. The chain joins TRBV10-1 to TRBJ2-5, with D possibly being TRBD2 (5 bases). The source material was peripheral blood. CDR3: CASSESGDQETQYF. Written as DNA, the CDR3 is TGCGCCAGCAGTGAGTCCGGGGATCAAGAGACCCAGTACTTC.